This T cell receptor beta chain was obtained from a study of blood T cells in healthy people across ages. Primers used in a second PCR of about 7 to 11 cycles were a sample-barcoded 5' primer and a J-beta primer mix. TCRdb used MiXCR to reprocess the 5' RACE reads, holding one entry per CDR3 protein. The table has roughly 1.6 million distinct CDR3 sequences, 30% to 35% seen once. The CDR3 spans 14 residues. Per germline, CDR1 SGHRS and CDR2 YFSETQ. Unmatched junction bases numbered 9, after V lost 4 bases and J lost 8 bases. Sample: blood. This chain uses TRBV5-1 with TRBJ1-2; 9 bases are a match to TRBD1. The clonotype was recovered from a woman between 25 and 40 years old in good health. The chain's CDR3 is CASSIGTGPIGYTF. In DNA form, the CDR3 reads TGCGCCAGCAGCATCGGGACAGGGCCTATCGGCTACACCTTC.